Sequencing of this T cell receptor (beta chain) was carried out in a study of breast tumors, draining lymph nodes, adjacent tissues. Notes on the study in general: Tumor TCR diversity was below lymph nodes but above nontumor tissue.

MiXCR, run by TCRdb on the multiplex PCR reads, gives a single entry per CDR3 protein. Of fewer than 8,000 distinct CDR3 sequences listed, roughly 44% are singletons. The CDR3 contains 19 residues. On this clonotype itself: What it recognizes is unknown. A junction end diverges from the germline sequence, so it may reflect a read error.

The receptor was derived from a female donor with breast cancer. Some clones in this sample may be carry-over from other donors' samples. The chain carries TRBV12-3 or TRBV12-4 and TRBJ2-3; unclear D gene. Sequencing input: tumor-adjacent breast tissue. This chain's CDR3 is CASSLGESGVVGSTDTQYF. The CDR3 DNA reads as TGTGCCAGCAGTTTAGGGGAAAGTGGGGTGGTCGGTAGCACAGATACGCAGTACTTT.